A selection of T cell receptor beta chains follows, all from one sample in a study of T cells in Graves' hyperthyroidism and ophthalmopathy. Using its own MiXCR run on the multiplex PCR reads, TCRdb lists one record per CDR3 protein. The sample contains hundreds of thousands of distinct CDR3 sequences, around 15% of which appear only once. The specimen sequenced was blood. The receptors derive from a middle-aged woman with Graves' ophthalmopathy. Each CDR3 is given with its conserved first and last residue. The D gene is left open where the match is weak. The listing skips clone size in some rows; elsewhere it reads once, few, many or a size class.

D: -
J: TRBJ2-1
size: many
V: TRBV12-3/TRBV12-4
DNA: TGTGCCAGCAGCGAATCCGGGACCCGAGTCGTGGAGCAGTTCTTC
CDR3: CASSESGTRVVEQFF

D: -
J: TRBJ2-1
size: many
V: TRBV7-6
DNA: TGTGCCAGCAGCTTAGGGGGCTCGGGGGAGCAGTTCTTC
CDR3: CASSLGGSGEQFF

D: -
J: TRBJ2-7
size: few
V: TRBV20-1
DNA: TGCAGTGCTAGACCCGGACAGAAATCCTACGAGCAGTACTTC
CDR3: CSARPGQKSYEQYF

D: -
J: TRBJ2-5
size: few
V: TRBV7-9
DNA: TGTGCCAGCAGCCAAAGCTTGGGGGAGACCCAGTACTTC
CDR3: CASSQSLGETQYF

D: -
J: TRBJ2-3
size: -
V: TRBV9
DNA: TGTGCCAGCCAACAGGGTTCTAGCACAGATACGCAGTATTTT
CDR3: CASQQGSSTDTQYF

D: -
J: TRBJ2-3
size: -
V: TRBV29-1
DNA: TGCAGCGTTGACCGGGCTGCGGGGCGGGGCAACCCAGATACGCAGTATTTT
CDR3: CSVDRAAGRGNPDTQYF

D: -
J: TRBJ2-7
size: -
V: TRBV2
DNA: TGTGCCAGCGGTCTTTGGCGGGCAATCTACGAGCAGTACTTC
CDR3: CASGLWRAIYEQYF

D: -
J: TRBJ2-3
size: many
V: TRBV2
DNA: TGTGCCAGCAGTCTATTCGAGTGGACCAGAAGGGCAGATACGCAGTATTTT
CDR3: CASSLFEWTRRADTQYF

D: -
J: TRBJ2-7
size: many
V: TRBV7-2
DNA: TGTGCCAGCACCAAGGGCCGGGAATACGAGCAGTACTTC
CDR3: CASTKGREYEQYF

D: TRBD1
J: TRBJ2-2
size: many
V: TRBV2
DNA: TGTGCCAGCCGACGGGACAGGGCGAACACCGGGGAGCTGTTTTTT
CDR3: CASRRDRANTGELFF

D: -
J: TRBJ2-2
size: -
V: TRBV12-3/TRBV12-4
DNA: TGTGCCAGCAGTTTTTCGGTCCCGGCAGGGAGGAGTTCCGGGGAGCTGTTTTTT
CDR3: CASSFSVPAGRSSGELFF

D: -
J: TRBJ2-1
size: few
V: TRBV6-1
DNA: TGTGCCAGCAGTTATCAGGGGGGATACAATGAGCAGTTCTTC
CDR3: CASSYQGGYNEQFF

D: TRBD2
J: TRBJ2-1
size: few
V: TRBV9
DNA: TGTGCCAGCAGCCCACGCGGGGGAGAGGCCCTAGCGGGAGAGGTCTTCAATGAGCAGTTCTTC
CDR3: CASSPRGGEALAGEVFNEQFF

D: -
J: TRBJ2-3
size: few
V: TRBV5-1
DNA: TGCGCCAGCAGCTTGGCCGGAGATTCCCTTAGCACAGATACGCAGTATTTT
CDR3: CASSLAGDSLSTDTQYF

D: -
J: TRBJ1-1
size: many
V: TRBV6-1
DNA: TGTGCCAGCGCTCCGGTGAACACTGAAGCTTTCTTT
CDR3: CASAPVNTEAFF

D: TRBD2
J: TRBJ2-1
size: few
V: TRBV6-2/TRBV6-3
DNA: TGTGCCACCCACACGGGACTAGCGGGACCTGAGCAGTTCTTC
CDR3: CATHTGLAGPEQFF

D: -
J: TRBJ2-3
size: -
V: TRBV2
DNA: TGTGCCAGCAGTGAAGGTCGGGGTACCCGATACACAGATACGCAGTATTTT
CDR3: CASSEGRGTRYTDTQYF

D: TRBD1
J: TRBJ1-1
size: many
V: TRBV3-1
DNA: TGTGCCAGCAGCCAAGCCGGGACAGGGAACACTGAAGCTTTCTTT
CDR3: CASSQAGTGNTEAFF

D: TRBD1
J: TRBJ2-3
size: many
V: TRBV7-2
DNA: TGTGCCAGCAGCCCCGACAGGGGGGATACGCAGTATTTT
CDR3: CASSPDRGDTQYF

D: -
J: TRBJ1-2
size: few
V: TRBV5-1
DNA: TGCGCCAGCAGCTTGGACCCGTCCATCAATGGCTACACCTTC
CDR3: CASSLDPSINGYTF

D: TRBD1
J: TRBJ1-1
size: few
V: TRBV18
DNA: TGTGCCAGCTCACTAGGGACAGGGAACGAAGCTTTCTTT
CDR3: CASSLGTGNEAFF

D: -
J: TRBJ2-1
size: few
V: TRBV27
DNA: TGTGCCAGCAGTTTATCGGGCGAGACTTACCGCCATGAGCAGTTCTTC
CDR3: CASSLSGETYRHEQFF

D: TRBD2
J: TRBJ2-2
size: few
V: TRBV18
DNA: TGTGCCAGCTCAGCGGATAGACTAGCGGAGAACACCGGGGAGCTGTTTTTT
CDR3: CASSADRLAENTGELFF

D: -
J: TRBJ2-1
size: many
V: TRBV18
DNA: TGTGCCAGCTCACCAGGGAGAACCTACAATGAGCAGTTCTTC
CDR3: CASSPGRTYNEQFF

D: TRBD2
J: TRBJ2-1
size: many
V: TRBV20-1
DNA: TGCAGTGCTATCCCCTTGGCTAGCGGTGGGCAGTTCTTC
CDR3: CSAIPLASGGQFF